This TCR beta chain is drawn from a study of OX40 agonist ivuxolimab in advanced cancers. TCRdb's copy holds only in-frame clones and misses some; the assay was immunoSEQ multiplex PCR. Here the sample spans tens of thousands of clones, 90% being singletons. This sequence was found in an adult with an advanced solid tumor such as melanoma, head and neck, liver or kidney cancer. The source was CD4+ or CD8+ T cells sorted from blood, collected in a trial of the OX40 agonist ivuxolimab.

The CDR3 loop reads CASSSTPPYEQYF. As DNA, the CDR3 is TGCGCCAGCAGCTCGACACCGCCGTACGAGCAGTACTTC. The rearrangement links TRBV5-1 to TRBJ2-7; D unresolved. The CDR3 has 13 amino acids. Germline CDR1 SGHRS, CDR2 YFSETQ. Between the trimmed V and J ends, which lost 3 bases and 4 bases, there was a span of 11 bases.